The rows below give T cell receptor beta chains drawn from one sample of a study of blood T cell repertoires in COVID-19. Generated by immunoSEQ multiplex PCR, the TCRdb table keeps only in-frame clones and is missing some. Of about 150,000 clones listed, 87% are singletons. The sequenced sample was peripheral blood. These receptor sequences come from a man in his fifties or sixties who had recovered from COVID-19. Each CDR3 is given with its conserved first and last residue. Fields, in order: clone size, J gene, V gene, CDR3 length, D gene, CDR3 protein, CDR3 DNA. The D gene is left open where the match is weak. The listing skips clone size in some rows; elsewhere it reads once, few, many or a size class.

clone size: once
J gene: TRBJ2-2
V gene: TRBV3-1/TRBV3-2
CDR3 length: 17
D gene: TRBD2
CDR3 protein: CASSQMGLAVNTGELFF
CDR3 DNA: TGTGCCAGCAGCCAAATGGGACTAGCGGTGAACACCGGGGAGCTGTTTTTT

clone size: -
J gene: TRBJ2-3
V gene: TRBV9
CDR3 length: 19
D gene: TRBD2
CDR3 protein: CASSVGLAGGLIWTDTQYF
CDR3 DNA: TGTGCCAGCAGCGTAGGCCTAGCGGGGGGGCTAATTTGGACAGATACGCAGTATTTT

clone size: -
J gene: TRBJ1-1
V gene: TRBV18
CDR3 length: 13
D gene: -
CDR3 protein: CASSPGQNTEAFF
CDR3 DNA: TGTGCCAGCTCACCAGGGCAGAACACTGAAGCTTTCTTT

clone size: -
J gene: TRBJ2-2
V gene: TRBV21-1
CDR3 length: 16
D gene: -
CDR3 protein: CASSKKRTENTGELFF
CDR3 DNA: TGTGCCAGCAGCAAGAAGAGGACTGAGAACACCGGGGAGCTGTTTTTT

clone size: -
J gene: TRBJ1-4
V gene: TRBV18
CDR3 length: 15
D gene: -
CDR3 protein: CASSGTRRTNEKLFF
CDR3 DNA: TGTGCCAGCTCAGGCACGAGGCGGACTAATGAAAAACTGTTTTTT

clone size: -
J gene: TRBJ1-5
V gene: TRBV27
CDR3 length: 15
D gene: -
CDR3 protein: CASSLRGRGNQPQHF
CDR3 DNA: TGTGCCAGCAGCCTAAGGGGTAGGGGCAATCAGCCCCAGCATTTT

clone size: -
J gene: TRBJ2-5
V gene: TRBV30
CDR3 length: 13
D gene: -
CDR3 protein: CAWSGAGQETQYF
CDR3 DNA: TGTGCCTGGAGTGGAGCGGGCCAAGAGACCCAGTACTTC

clone size: -
J gene: TRBJ2-5
V gene: TRBV7-9
CDR3 length: 13
D gene: -
CDR3 protein: CASSLWAQETQYF
CDR3 DNA: TGTGCCAGCAGCTTGTGGGCGCAAGAGACCCAGTACTTC

clone size: -
J gene: TRBJ1-6
V gene: TRBV6-6
CDR3 length: 15
D gene: -
CDR3 protein: CASTYDTSYNSPLHF
CDR3 DNA: TGTGCCAGCACTTATGACACTTCCTATAATTCACCCCTCCACTTT

clone size: -
J gene: TRBJ1-2
V gene: TRBV12-3/TRBV12-4
CDR3 length: 11
D gene: -
CDR3 protein: CASGQSYGYTF
CDR3 DNA: TGTGCCTCAGGGCAGTCCTATGGCTACACCTTC

clone size: few
J gene: TRBJ1-5
V gene: TRBV6-4
CDR3 length: 13
D gene: -
CDR3 protein: CASSDGPNQPQHF
CDR3 DNA: TGTGCCAGCAGTGACGGGCCTAATCAGCCCCAGCATTTT

clone size: -
J gene: TRBJ2-1
V gene: TRBV11-3
CDR3 length: 15
D gene: TRBD2
CDR3 protein: CASSSGLASDNEQFF
CDR3 DNA: TGTGCCAGCAGCTCGGGACTAGCGAGCGACAATGAGCAGTTCTTC

clone size: -
J gene: TRBJ2-7
V gene: TRBV6-2/TRBV6-3
CDR3 length: 15
D gene: -
CDR3 protein: CASRPTGTSSYEQYF
CDR3 DNA: TGTGCCAGCAGGCCTACCGGGACTTCTTCCTACGAGCAGTACTTC

clone size: -
J gene: TRBJ2-7
V gene: TRBV3-1/TRBV3-2
CDR3 length: 13
D gene: -
CDR3 protein: CASSQGWEYEQYF
CDR3 DNA: TGTGCCAGCAGCCAAGGGTGGGAGTACGAGCAGTACTTC

clone size: -
J gene: TRBJ2-7
V gene: TRBV7-2
CDR3 length: 15
D gene: TRBD1
CDR3 protein: CASSQWTGDPYEQYF
CDR3 DNA: TGTGCCAGCAGTCAATGGACAGGGGACCCCTACGAGCAGTACTTC

clone size: -
J gene: TRBJ2-3
V gene: TRBV13
CDR3 length: 16
D gene: -
CDR3 protein: CASSPPGGLRTDTQYF
CDR3 DNA: TGTGCCAGCAGCCCTCCCGGGGGACTGCGCACAGATACGCAGTATTTT

clone size: -
J gene: TRBJ1-1
V gene: TRBV4-3
CDR3 length: 13
D gene: -
CDR3 protein: CASSQDQATRAFF
CDR3 DNA: TGCGCCAGCAGCCAAGATCAGGCCACCCGAGCTTTCTTT

clone size: -
J gene: TRBJ2-7
V gene: TRBV6-5
CDR3 length: 15
D gene: -
CDR3 protein: CASSLPRQSAYEQYF
CDR3 DNA: TGTGCCAGCAGCCTTCCGAGACAGTCAGCCTACGAGCAGTACTTC

clone size: -
J gene: TRBJ2-5
V gene: TRBV9
CDR3 length: 15
D gene: TRBD1
CDR3 protein: CASSGGQGAGETQYF
CDR3 DNA: TGTGCCAGCAGCGGAGGACAGGGGGCCGGGGAGACCCAGTACTTC

clone size: -
J gene: TRBJ1-2
V gene: TRBV2
CDR3 length: 15
D gene: -
CDR3 protein: CASSDGRKNNYGYTF
CDR3 DNA: TGTGCCAGCAGTGACGGCAGGAAGAATAACTATGGCTACACCTTC

clone size: once
J gene: TRBJ1-1
V gene: TRBV18
CDR3 length: 18
D gene: TRBD1
CDR3 protein: CASSPSRQGNGMNTEAFF
CDR3 DNA: TGTGCCAGCTCACCATCTAGACAGGGGAATGGGATGAACACTGAAGCTTTCTTT

clone size: -
J gene: TRBJ2-2
V gene: TRBV11-3
CDR3 length: 13
D gene: TRBD1
CDR3 protein: CASSHRGAGELFF
CDR3 DNA: TGTGCCAGCAGCCACAGGGGGGCCGGGGAGCTGTTTTTT

clone size: -
J gene: TRBJ1-3
V gene: TRBV6-2/TRBV6-3
CDR3 length: 17
D gene: -
CDR3 protein: CASSYNRERASGNTIYF
CDR3 DNA: TGTGCCAGCAGTTATAATCGGGAAAGGGCCTCTGGAAACACCATATATTTT